The rows below give T cell receptor beta chains drawn from one sample of a study of T cell changes during pregnancy in multiple sclerosis. TCRdb's copy holds only in-frame clones and misses some; the assay was immunoSEQ multiplex PCR. The repertoire holds around 77,000 clones, with 90% to 95% as singletons. This specimen was peripheral blood, taken in the third trimester of pregnancy. The origin of the receptors is a female donor with multiple sclerosis, enrolled in a pregnancy study. Both conserved end residues are part of each CDR3. Fields, in order: clone size, V gene, J gene, D gene, CDR3 DNA, CDR3 protein. A D gene is named only where the DNA matches it firmly. Size values are once, few and many counts, or a class for expanded clones, and some rows have none.

clone_size: NA; v_call: TRBV28; j_call: TRBJ2-1; d_call: TRBD2; cdr3_nt: TGTGCCAGCAGTTCACGACTGGGACTAGCGGGAACATCTTTCGTGGATGAGCAGTTCTTC; cdr3_aa: CASSSRLGLAGTSFVDEQFF
clone_size: once; v_call: TRBV7-9; j_call: TRBJ1-1; d_call: NA; cdr3_nt: TGTGCCAGCAGCTCCCAACCCGCCGGGACATATGCTTTCTTT; cdr3_aa: CASSSQPAGTYAFF
clone_size: NA; v_call: TRBV19; j_call: TRBJ2-3; d_call: NA; cdr3_nt: TGTGCCAGTAGTTCCAGGGTAGACACGCAGTATTTT; cdr3_aa: CASSSRVDTQYF
clone_size: NA; v_call: TRBV19; j_call: TRBJ1-1; d_call: TRBD1; cdr3_nt: TGTGCCAGTAGGCTCACAGGGGGTACTGAAGCTTTCTTT; cdr3_aa: CASRLTGGTEAFF
clone_size: NA; v_call: TRBV18; j_call: TRBJ2-3; d_call: NA; cdr3_nt: TGTGCCAGCTCACAGCTTCCGGGGGGCACAGATACGCAGTATTTT; cdr3_aa: CASSQLPGGTDTQYF
clone_size: NA; v_call: TRBV18; j_call: TRBJ2-2; d_call: NA; cdr3_nt: TGTGCCAGCTCACCAAGCGAGTCCACCGGGGAGCTGTTTTTT; cdr3_aa: CASSPSESTGELFF
clone_size: NA; v_call: TRBV6-1; j_call: TRBJ2-7; d_call: TRBD2; cdr3_nt: TGTGCCAGCAGGGAAGCGGGAGGGCCCTCCTACGAGCAGTACTTC; cdr3_aa: CASREAGGPSYEQYF
clone_size: NA; v_call: TRBV30; j_call: TRBJ1-1; d_call: NA; cdr3_nt: TGTGCCTGGAGCCAACGACTGAAACCGAACACTGAAGCTTTCTTT; cdr3_aa: CAWSQRLKPNTEAFF
clone_size: NA; v_call: TRBV30; j_call: TRBJ1-3; d_call: NA; cdr3_nt: TGTGCCTGGAGCCGGGACAACACGGGTGGAAACACCATATATTTT; cdr3_aa: CAWSRDNTGGNTIYF
clone_size: NA; v_call: TRBV9; j_call: TRBJ1-1; d_call: TRBD1; cdr3_nt: TGTGCCAGCAGCCCGGGACAGGGGATAACGAACACTGAAGCTTTCTTT; cdr3_aa: CASSPGQGITNTEAFF
clone_size: NA; v_call: TRBV4-2; j_call: TRBJ1-2; d_call: TRBD1; cdr3_nt: TGTGCCAGCAGCCAAGCCCGGGACAGGGCCTCCTATGGCTACACCTTC; cdr3_aa: CASSQARDRASYGYTF
clone_size: NA; v_call: TRBV19; j_call: TRBJ2-7; d_call: NA; cdr3_nt: TGTGCCAGTAGTATAGGACAGTCCTACGAGCAGTACTTC; cdr3_aa: CASSIGQSYEQYF